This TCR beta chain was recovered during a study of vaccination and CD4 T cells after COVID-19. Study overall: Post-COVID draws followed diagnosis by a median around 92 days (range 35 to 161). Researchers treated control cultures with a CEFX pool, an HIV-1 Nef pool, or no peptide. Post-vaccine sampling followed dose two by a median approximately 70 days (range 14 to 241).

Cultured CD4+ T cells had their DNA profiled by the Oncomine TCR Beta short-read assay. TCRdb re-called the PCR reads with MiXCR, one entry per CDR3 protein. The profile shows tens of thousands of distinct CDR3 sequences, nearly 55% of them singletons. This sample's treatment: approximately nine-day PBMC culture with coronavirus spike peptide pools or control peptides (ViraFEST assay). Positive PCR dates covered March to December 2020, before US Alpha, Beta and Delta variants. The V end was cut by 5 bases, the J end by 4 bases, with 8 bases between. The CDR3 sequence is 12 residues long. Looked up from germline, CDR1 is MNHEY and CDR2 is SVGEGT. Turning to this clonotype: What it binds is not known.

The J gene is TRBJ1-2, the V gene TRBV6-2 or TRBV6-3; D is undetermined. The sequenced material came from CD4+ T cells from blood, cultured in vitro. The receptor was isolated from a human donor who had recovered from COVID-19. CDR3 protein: CASSLSGYGYTF. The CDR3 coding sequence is TGTGCCAGCAGTCTAAGTGGCTATGGCTACACCTTC.